This T cell receptor beta chain stems from a study of T-cell memory formation after mild COVID-19. Study at large: TCR clustering was largely donor specific.

Constant-segment-primed 5'RACE gave TCR alpha and TCR beta cDNA libraries with sample barcodes and UMIs. TCRdb called the 5' RACE reads again in MiXCR, with one record for every CDR3 protein. This sample has more than 250,000 distinct CDR3 sequences; about a sixth occur once, and the top ten carry approximately 25%. This clonotype was found a few times. Its antigen is unknown. Findings and caveats of the study: Cross-reactive memory apparently joined, as some responding clones appeared in pre-infection memory. Contracting CD4+ clones lay largely in CM and EM, with CD8+ ones residing in EMRA.

The receptor comes from a man aged 18 to 29 who had mild COVID-19 (a few samples of this study predate the infection). Cell type and time point are not known. Specimen: PBMCs or a T cell subset sorted from them (not recorded which).

The CDR3 DNA follows: TGTGCCAGCAGCTTACGGGCCGCCACTACCGGGGAGCTGTTTTTT. Encoded protein: CASSLRAATTGELFF. The V gene is TRBV7-3, the J gene TRBJ2-2, with D unresolved. Trimming took off 2 bases at V and 5 bases at J, with 12 bases between the two ends. Germline lookup yields CDR1 SGHTA and CDR2 FQGTGA. CDR3 size: 15 residues.